This entry lists 10 T cell receptor beta chains sequenced from one sample in a study of T cells after yellow fever vaccination. TCRdb re-derived calls from the 5' RACE reads in MiXCR, one entry per CDR3 protein. Of hundreds of thousands of distinct CDR3 sequences listed, roughly an eighth are singletons. Sequencing used PBMCs, obtained on the day of the yellow fever booster vaccination. The source is a man aged 25 to 40 who received the YFV17D yellow fever vaccine.

This clonotype has ten or more counts. The V and J genes are TRBV28 and TRBJ1-1; 12 nucleotides agree with TRBD1. This CDR3 spans 15 amino acids. The germline V gene has CDR1 MDHEN and CDR2 SYDVKM. V lost 7 bases and J lost 5; bases outside the gene matches: 8. The CDR3 sequence: CASIGDRGRGTEAFF. The CDR3 nucleotides are TGTGCCAGCATCGGGGACAGGGGGCGCGGGACTGAAGCTTTCTTT. Looking up the rest from reference TRBV28 and TRBJ1-1 gives the full variable domain: DVKVTQSSRYLVKRTGEKVFLECVQDMDHENMFWYRQDPGLGLRLIYFSYDVKMKEKGDIPEGYSVSREKKERFSLILESASTNQTSMYLCASIGDRGRGTEAFFGQGTRLTVV.

This clonotype was observed a handful of times. This chain uses TRBV11-2 with TRBJ2-5; no clear D. Germline lookup yields CDR1 SGHAT and CDR2 FQNNGV. The V and J ends lost 3 bases and 2 bases respectively, with 7 bases between them. The CDR3 is 13 residues long. CDR3 bases: TGTGCCAGCAGCTTCGGCAGGCAAGAGACCCAGTACTTC. Translated: CASSFGRQETQYF.

This clonotype was counted ten times or more. V gene TRBV10-3 combines with J gene TRBJ2-7, with TRBD1 matching over 10 bases. Germline CDR1 ENHRY, CDR2 SYGVKD. The CDR3 length is 12 residues. V shed 10 bases and J 4 bases; nucleotides not matched to a gene: 4. The CDR3: CATRTGGYEQYF. For the CDR3, the DNA is TGTGCCACCAGGACAGGGGGGTACGAGCAGTACTTC.

This clonotype was recorded a few times. The chain employs TRBV28 and TRBJ2-7; possible D gene TRBD2, 6 bases. Trimming cost V 6 bases and J 3 bases, with 18 bases left between them. This CDR3 contains 15 residues. CDR1 and CDR2 from the germline V gene are MDHEN and SYDVKM. The CDR3 sequence: CASSVGGTLVYEQYF. CDR3 DNA: TGTGCCAGCAGCGTCGGGGGAACCTTGGTCTACGAGCAGTACTTC.

This clonotype has more than one count but fewer than ten. V is TRBV7-9 and J is TRBJ1-5; D gene unclear. The CDR3 contains 14 residues. Looked up from germline, CDR1 is SEHNR and CDR2 is FQNEAQ (reference sequence). V was pared by 5 bases and J by 0 bases, with 8 bases between. CDR3 amino acids: CASSGAPSNQPQHF. CDR3 nucleotide sequence: TGTGCCAGCAGCGGCGCCCCTAGCAATCAGCCCCAGCATTTT.

CDR3 DNA sequence: TGTGCCAGCTCACCACAGAAGGGGTTACTAGGGAACATTCAGTACTTC. Its protein product is CASSPQKGLLGNIQYF. The V call is TRBV18, the J call TRBJ2-4; D may be TRBD1 or TRBD2 (5 bases each). The CDR3 length is 16 residues. CDR1 is KGHSH, CDR2 LQKENI, per germline. V lost 1 base, J lost 7 bases, and 17 bases lay in between.

This clonotype was seen repeatedly, ten times or more. This sequence joins TRBV7-2 and TRBJ2-2; unclear D gene. The V end lost 2 bases, the J end lost 7 bases, and 8 bases lay between the germline ends. Germline CDR1 reads SGHTA; CDR2 reads FQGNSA. The CDR3 is made up of 13 amino acids. CDR3 protein: CASSLTAVGELFF. CDR3 DNA sequence: TGTGCCAGCAGCTTAACGGCGGTCGGGGAGCTGTTTTTT.

This clonotype was seen repeatedly, ten times or more. V and J are TRBV27 and TRBJ1-6; D gene unclear. Germline V lookup: CDR1 MNHEY, CDR2 SMNVEV (reference sequence). This CDR3 region has 15 residues. V dropped 3 bases and J dropped 3 bases, with 9 bases sitting between them. CDR3 amino acids: CASSFGLYYNSPLHF. The CDR3 DNA reads as TGTGCCAGCAGTTTCGGACTGTACTATAATTCACCCCTCCACTTT.

This clonotype was counted only a few times. The gene calls are TRBV5-1 and TRBJ2-2, with 7 bases that match TRBD1. This CDR3 comprises 16 residues. The trim removed 4 bases at V and 5 bases at J, leaving 11 bases unmatched. Per the germline V gene, CDR1 is SGHRS and CDR2 is YFSETQ. CDR3 DNA: TGCGCCAGCAGCCCGATGAAGGGGGCGAGGACCGGGGAGCTGTTTTTT. Its translation: CASSPMKGARTGELFF.

In this sample, this clonotype turned up many times. V and J are TRBV7-9 and TRBJ2-1, with no clear D. Germline V gene data show CDR1 as SEHNR and CDR2 as FQNEAQ (reference sequence). Trimming took 3 bases from V and 4 from J, leaving 4 bases between them. There are 12 residues in the CDR3. This CDR3 is CASSFAYNEQFF. In nucleotides, the CDR3 is TGTGCCAGCAGCTTCGCTTACAATGAGCAGTTCTTC.